These T cell receptor beta chains were read from a single sample in a study of cytomegalovirus exposure and HLA in healthy donors. The assay was immunoSEQ multiplex PCR, and TCRdb's table has in-frame clones only and misses some. The top ten hold about 12% of the sample, which has hundreds of thousands of clones, approximately 84% seen once. Specimen: PBMCs. All receptors derive from a young man in good health and CMV-seropositive. Both conserved end residues are part of each CDR3. D genes are given only for firm matches. Clone size is not always given. Where it is, it says once, few, many or a class for expanded clones.

TRBJ2-5,.,.,TRBV5-4,13,CASSLRGQETQYF,TGTGCCAGCAGCTTGCGGGGGCAAGAGACCCAGTACTTC
TRBJ1-2,.,many,TRBV4-1,17,CASTIWVGQRRNYGYTF,TGCGCCAGCACCATCTGGGTGGGACAACGACGCAACTATGGCTACACCTTC
TRBJ2-1,.,.,TRBV28,14,CASRMPLAGREQFF,TGTGCCAGCAGGATGCCCCTTGCTGGACGGGAGCAGTTCTTC
TRBJ1-1,.,.,TRBV7-9,15,CASSHGGAKNTEAFF,TGTGCCAGCAGCCATGGTGGAGCGAAGAACACTGAAGCTTTCTTT
TRBJ2-7,TRBD1,few,TRBV19,16,CASTPSWDSSSYEQYF,TGTGCCAGTACCCCATCGTGGGACAGCAGCTCCTACGAGCAGTACTTC
TRBJ1-5,.,.,TRBV5-6,14,CASSLQGFYQPQHF,TGTGCCAGCAGCCTCCAGGGTTTTTATCAGCCCCAGCATTTT
TRBJ1-1,.,once,TRBV5-4,15,CASSPAPDGNTEAFF,TGTGCCAGCAGCCCCGCCCCGGACGGGAACACTGAAGCTTTCTTT
TRBJ1-5,TRBD1,.,TRBV5-1,13,CASSRRGQGPQHF,TGCGCCAGCAGCCGACGGGGACAGGGGCCCCAGCATTTT
TRBJ2-1,.,.,TRBV7-3,15,CASSLTGGAPNEQFF,TGTGCCAGCAGCTTAACTGGGGGGGCCCCCAATGAGCAGTTCTTC
TRBJ1-3,.,once,TRBV18,17,CASSPTPAGTSGNTIYF,TGTGCCAGCTCACCAACGCCCGCAGGGACATCTGGAAACACCATATATTTT
TRBJ2-2,TRBD1,.,TRBV7-2,15,CASRPKTGGSGELFF,TGTGCCAGCAGACCTAAAACAGGGGGATCCGGGGAGCTGTTTTTT
TRBJ2-7,TRBD1,.,TRBV4-1,15,CASSQPGQIIYEQYF,TGCGCCAGCAGCCAGCCGGGACAGATAATTTACGAGCAGTACTTC
TRBJ1-1,.,.,TRBV28,11,CASRSGSGAFF,TGTGCCAGCAGGTCTGGCAGTGGGGCTTTCTTT
TRBJ2-1,.,.,TRBV2,14,CASSEKAGYNEQFF,TGTGCCAGCAGTGAGAAAGCGGGCTACAATGAGCAGTTCTTC
TRBJ2-1,.,.,TRBV5-3,12,CARSLDYNEQFF,TGTGCCAGAAGCTTGGACTACAATGAGCAGTTCTTC
TRBJ2-7,.,.,TRBV10-3,13,CAISERVTYEQYF,TGTGCCATCAGTGAAAGGGTCACCTACGAGCAGTACTTC
TRBJ1-1,TRBD1,.,TRBV28,12,CASSFNRGQAFF,TGTGCCAGCAGTTTCAACAGGGGGCAAGCTTTCTTT
TRBJ2-7,.,.,TRBV5-1,16,CASSFGGVKNLGEQYF,TGCGCCAGCAGCTTCGGGGGAGTTAAGAATTTGGGCGAGCAGTACTTC
TRBJ2-6,.,.,TRBV2,15,CASSDGGPGANVLTF,TGTGCCAGCAGTGACGGGGGCCCTGGGGCCAACGTCCTGACTTTC
TRBJ1-4,TRBD1,.,TRBV28,14,CASSTTGGGEKLFF,TGTGCCAGCAGTACGACAGGGGGGGGTGAAAAACTGTTTTTT
TRBJ2-7,.,few,TRBV29-1,13,CSVEVAEGYEQYF,TGCAGCGTTGAAGTGGCGGAAGGCTACGAGCAGTACTTC
TRBJ1-1,.,few,TRBV5-1,13,CASSLEWNTEAFF,TGCGCCAGCAGCTTGGAATGGAACACTGAAGCTTTCTTT
TRBJ1-5,.,.,TRBV2,13,CASRDLEGQPQHF,TGTGCCAGCAGGGATTTAGAGGGTCAGCCCCAGCATTTT
TRBJ2-1,.,.,TRBV5-6,15,CASSDTPDSYNEQFF,TGTGCCAGCAGCGACACTCCGGACTCCTACAATGAGCAGTTCTTC
TRBJ2-1,.,.,TRBV10-1,14,CASSQDIGYNEQFF,TGCGCCAGCAGCCAGGACATTGGCTACAATGAGCAGTTCTTC
TRBJ2-3,.,.,TRBV4-1,15,CASSQEERSTDTQYF,TGCGCCAGCAGCCAAGAAGAGCGGAGCACAGATACGCAGTATTTT
TRBJ2-2,.,.,TRBV5-4,14,CASSPGQNTGELFF,TGTGCCAGCAGCCCGGGACAGAACACCGGGGAGCTGTTTTTT
TRBJ2-1,TRBD2,.,TRBV5-6,17,CASSYRSTSGRFQGQFF,TGTGCCAGCAGCTATCGATCGACTAGCGGGAGATTTCAGGGGCAGTTCTTC
TRBJ2-7,.,once,TRBV30,13,CAWSVGTSGEQYF,TGTGCCTGGAGTGTAGGGACTTCCGGCGAGCAGTACTTC
TRBJ2-5,TRBD2,.,TRBV29-1,12,CSVPRGGGTQYF,TGCAGCGTGCCCCGGGGGGGCGGGACCCAGTACTTC
TRBJ2-7,TRBD1,.,TRBV7-9,15,CASSPRQGIRNEQYF,TGTGCCAGCAGCCCTCGACAGGGGATTAGGAACGAGCAGTACTTC
TRBJ1-2,.,.,TRBV5-1,13,CASSLSYNYGYTF,TGCGCCAGCAGCTTGTCGTATAACTATGGCTACACCTTC
TRBJ2-2,.,once,TRBV4-3,15,CASSRLLASSGELFF,TGCGCCAGCAGCCGCCTTCTAGCTTCGTCCGGGGAGCTGTTTTTT
TRBJ2-7,.,once,TRBV5-1,14,CASRVQGSSYEQYF,TGCGCCAGCAGGGTACAGGGAAGCTCCTACGAGCAGTACTTC
TRBJ2-1,.,.,TRBV29-1,12,CSVEVKYNEQFF,TGCAGCGTTGAAGTGAAATACAATGAGCAGTTCTTC
TRBJ2-1,.,.,TRBV4-3,13,CASSQETYNEQFF,TGCGCCAGCAGCCAAGAAACGTACAATGAGCAGTTCTTC
TRBJ2-7,.,.,TRBV10-3,14,CAIGRARGSYEQYF,TGTGCCATCGGGAGGGCCAGGGGATCCTACGAGCAGTACTTC
TRBJ2-2,.,.,TRBV6-1,15,CASSTHRGGTGELFF,TGTGCCAGCAGCACCCACAGGGGAGGGACCGGGGAGCTGTTTTTT
TRBJ1-4,TRBD1,.,TRBV7-6,14,CASSARGQKEKLFF,TGTGCCAGCAGCGCGAGGGGGCAGAAGGAAAAACTGTTTTTT
TRBJ2-2,TRBD2,few,TRBV2,16,CASGGRLAGGTGELFF,TGTGCCAGCGGAGGAAGACTAGCGGGAGGCACCGGGGAGCTGTTTTTT
TRBJ2-1,TRBD2,.,TRBV7-8,15,CASSYRLAGDNEQFF,TGTGCCAGCAGCTACCGACTAGCGGGAGACAATGAGCAGTTCTTC